The 31 T cell receptor beta chains given below trace back to one sample, sequenced in a study of blood T cell repertoires in COVID-19. Using immunoSEQ multiplex PCR, the repertoire was profiled, and TCRdb retains in-frame clones only, with some absent. The sample holds 390,000 or so clones, roughly 87% seen once. The specimen was PBMCs or T cells enriched from blood (not recorded which). These TCRs come from a woman aged 45-65 years who had recovered from COVID-19.

The genes are TRBV3-1 (or the pseudogene TRBV3-2) and TRBJ1-2; 9 bases line up with TRBD1. Germline V gives CDR1 LGHDT, CDR2 YNNKEL (reference sequence). This CDR3 spans 16 amino acids. Unmatched junction bases numbered 4, after V lost 2 bases and J lost 0 bases. The CDR3 here is CASSQNGDRANYGYTF. The DNA for the CDR3 is TGTGCCAGCAGCCAAAATGGGGACAGGGCTAACTATGGCTACACCTTC.

The gene calls are TRBV9 and TRBJ2-1, with 10 bases that match TRBD2. Trimming removed 3 bases from V and 12 bases from J; junction bases left unmatched: 6. Germline values: CDR1 SGDLS, CDR2 YYNGEE. The CDR3 loop spans 13 amino acids. The CDR3 DNA sequence: TGTGCCAGCAGCGACCCTAGCGGGAGTGTGCAGTTCTTC. Its translation: CASSDPSGSVQFF.

The rearrangement links TRBV28 to TRBJ2-7, with 7 positions matching TRBD2. The V and J ends lost 6 bases and 0 bases, in that order; junction bases with no gene match: 8. Germline V gives CDR1 MDHEN, CDR2 SYDVKM. The length of the CDR3 is 15 residues. The CDR3 DNA reads as TGTGCCAGCAGGTCCGGGGGGAGCAACTCCTACGAGCAGTACTTC. As protein: CASRSGGSNSYEQYF. The full variable domain, in which reference TRBV28 and TRBJ2-7 provide the parts outside the CDR3, is DVKVTQSSRYLVKRTGEKVFLECVQDMDHENMFWYRQDPGLGLRLIYFSYDVKMKEKGDIPEGYSVSREKKERFSLILESASTNQTSMYLCASRSGGSNSYEQYFGPGTRLTVT.

This clone came up once. This sequence joins TRBV5-4 and TRBJ2-3; tentative D call: TRBD2 (6 bases). Trimming shortened V by 4 bases and J by 0 bases, and 9 bases separated the two germline ends. CDR3 length: 14 residues. CDR1 and CDR2 (germline): SGHNT, YYREEE (reference sequence). The DNA of the CDR3 is TGTGCCAGCAGCGAGGAGGGAAGCACAGATACGCAGTATTTT. Translating it yields CASSEEGSTDTQYF. Based on the CDR3 plus reference TRBV5-4 and TRBJ2-3, the full variable domain is ETGVTQSPTHLIKTRGQQVTLRCSSQSGHNTVSWYQQALGQGPQFIFQYYREEENGRGNFPPRFSGLQFPNYSSELNVNALELDDSALYLCASSEEGSTDTQYFGPGTRLTVL.

For this clone: This sample also contains other DNA sequences that code for the same CDR3. CDR3 in DNA: TGTGCCAGCAGCCTCTTAGCGGGGGGGCCAGGCACCGGGGAGCTGTTTTTT. Its protein product is CASSLLAGGPGTGELFF. The rearrangement joins TRBV7-3 to TRBJ2-2, with 11 positions matching TRBD2. CDR3 length equals 17 residues. Germline-derived CDR1 and CDR2 are SGHTA and FQGTGA. V shed 5 bases and J 4 bases; nucleotides not matched to a gene: 9. Supplemented by reference TRBV7-3 and TRBJ2-2, the full variable domain reads GAGVSQTPSNKVTEKGKYVELRCDPISGHTALYWYRQSLGQGPEFLIYFQGTGAADDSGLPNDRFFAVRPEGSVSTLKIQRTERGDSAVYLCASSLLAGGPGTGELFFGEGSRLTVL.

This clone was seen a few times. The chain combines TRBV2 with TRBJ2-1; D ambiguous. The CDR3 sequence is 12 residues long. Germline V lookup: CDR1 SNHLY, CDR2 FYNNEI. V dropped 5 bases and J dropped 4 bases, with 6 bases sitting between them. The CDR3 sequence is CASSPSYNEQFF. Written as DNA, the CDR3 is TGTGCCAGCAGTCCTTCTTACAATGAGCAGTTCTTC. The whole variable domain, remainder taken from reference TRBV2 and TRBJ2-1, is EPEVTQTPSHQVTQMGQEVILRCVPISNHLYFYWYRQILGQKVEFLVSFYNNEISEKSEIFDDQFSVERPDGSNFTLKIRSTKLEDSAMYFCASSPSYNEQFFGPGTRLTVL.

This clone has a count of ten or more. Other DNA sequences in this sample translate to the same CDR3. V usage is TRBV18 and J usage is TRBJ1-2; 9 positions agree with TRBD1. Germline V gene sequence: CDR1 KGHSH, CDR2 LQKENI. This CDR3 contains 15 residues. The V segment lost 3 bases and the J segment 2 bases; nucleotides outside the gene matches: 4. The CDR3, as DNA: TGTGCCAGCTCACCGGGACAGGGATTCAACTATGGCTACACCTTC. Amino acid sequence: CASSPGQGFNYGYTF.

This chain connects TRBV9 to TRBJ1-2; D is unresolved. This CDR3 spans 12 amino acids. Germline lookup yields CDR1 SGDLS and CDR2 YYNGEE. V gave up 1 base and J gave up 8 bases, with 9 bases separating them. CDR3: CASSVPGGGYTF. The DNA for the CDR3 is TGTGCCAGCAGCGTACCAGGAGGAGGCTACACCTTC. The full variable domain, completed using reference TRBV9 and TRBJ1-2, is DSGVTQTPKHLITATGQRVTLRCSPRSGDLSVYWYQQSLDQGLQFLIQYYNGEERAKGNILERFSAQQFPDLHSELNLSSLELGDSALYFCASSVPGGGYTFGSGTRLTVV.

The gene calls are TRBV19 and TRBJ1-2; the match to TRBD1 covers 7 bases. Germline lookup yields CDR1 LNHDA and CDR2 SQIVND (reference sequence). The J segment lost 5 bases and the V segment lost 9 bases, leaving 9 bases of the junction unmatched. The CDR3 totals 13 residues. The CDR3 nucleotides are TGTGCCAGCGGGACAGCCCCTTTTTATGGCTACACCTTC. Its translation: CASGTAPFYGYTF.

This chain joins TRBV5-1 and TRBJ1-6; possibly TRBD1 for D (6 bases). CDR1 SGHRS and CDR2 YFSETQ come from the germline V gene. This CDR3 contains 15 residues. V gave up 0 bases and J gave up 6 bases, with 10 bases separating them. CDR3 bases: TGCGCCAGCAGCTTGGAGCCAGGGGTTAATTCACCCCTCCACTTT. As protein: CASSLEPGVNSPLHF.

For the CDR3, the DNA is TGTGCCAGCAGCTGGCCGGGCAATGAGCAGTTCTTC. Translated: CASSWPGNEQFF. The rearrangement uses TRBV11-2 and TRBJ2-1; D is uncertain. Germline values: CDR1 SGHAT, CDR2 FQNNGV. The CDR3 covers 12 residues. Trimming pared 4 bases from V and 6 bases from J, leaving 7 bases between. The complete variable domain, with remaining parts taken from reference TRBV11-2 and TRBJ2-1, reads EAGVAQSPRYKIIEKRQSVAFWCNPISGHATLYWYQQILGQGPKLLIQFQNNGVVDDSQLPKDRFSAERLKGVDSTLKIQPAKLEDSAVYLCASSWPGNEQFFGPGTRLTVL.

The chain has TRBV5-1 and TRBJ1-2; no clear D. V dropped 0 bases and J dropped 4 bases, with 4 bases sitting between them. The CDR3 is 12 amino acids. CDR1 and CDR2 from the germline V gene are SGHRS and YFSETQ. DNA for the CDR3: TGCGCCAGCAGCTTGGGGGCCTATGGCTACACCTTC. It yields the protein CASSLGAYGYTF.

The chain has TRBV6-5 and TRBJ2-1; D is unclear. The CDR3 runs 12 residues. V lost 8 bases to trimming and J lost 6 bases, with 11 bases between them. Germline V lookup: CDR1 MNHEY, CDR2 SVGAGI. CDR3 DNA sequence: TGTGCCAGCCGCCGGTACGTCAATGAGCAGTTCTTC. It specifies CASRRYVNEQFF.

This clone was recorded only once. The rearrangement links TRBV6-5 to TRBJ1-2, with D possibly matching TRBD1 (5 bases). The CDR3 extends over 10 amino acids. CDR1 is MNHEY and CDR2 is SVGAGI in the germline V gene. V shed 6 bases and J shed 7 bases, with 6 bases lying between them. The CDR3 here is CASRQVGYTF. For the CDR3, the DNA is TGTGCCAGCAGACAGGTTGGCTACACCTTC.

The chain has TRBV29-1 and TRBJ2-1, with 10 bases that match TRBD2. Trimming at V came to 7 bases and at J to 9 bases, leaving 9 bases not matched to a gene. CDR1 SQVTM and CDR2 ANQGSEA come from the germline V gene. This CDR3 has 13 amino acids. This CDR3 is CSGDAGTSVEQFF. CDR3 in DNA: TGCAGCGGTGATGCCGGGACTAGCGTTGAGCAGTTCTTC.

This chain's CDR3 is CASTGGNEKLFF. CDR3 in DNA: TGTGCCAGTACAGGGGGTAATGAAAAACTGTTTTTT. The chain recombines TRBV18 with TRBJ1-4; 8 positions match TRBD1. V was clipped by 9 bases and J by 4 bases; unmatched bases: 1. In germline, CDR1 is KGHSH, CDR2 LQKENI. CDR3 length: 12 amino acids.

CDR3 DNA: TGCGCCAGCAGCCAAGAGAACGGCGGGGAGCTGTTTTTT. Translating it yields CASSQENGGELFF. The chain carries TRBV4-3 and TRBJ2-2, with D unclear. Trimming left V 0 bases short and J 7 bases short, with 6 bases between. The CDR3 is made up of 13 amino acids. Germline CDR1 LGHNA, CDR2 YSLEER.

The chain carries TRBV18 and TRBJ2-1, with D possibly matching TRBD2 (5 bases). The V end was cut by 3 bases, the J end by 7 bases, with 16 bases between. Germline assignment: CDR1 KGHSH and CDR2 LQKENI. The CDR3 consists of 15 residues. CDR3 region: CASSPGLTTPNEQFF. CDR3 bases: TGTGCCAGCTCACCCGGGCTGACTACCCCTAATGAGCAGTTCTTC.

This rearrangement joins TRBV11-3 to TRBJ1-5, with 8 bases identical to TRBD1. The V gene end was trimmed by 1 base and the J gene end by 6 bases; junction bases not matched to a gene: 5. CDR3 length: 15 residues. Germline lookup yields CDR1 SGHNT and CDR2 YENEEA. For the CDR3, the DNA is TGTGCCAGCAGCTTAGGCAGGGGGCCAGGTCAGCCCCAGCATTTT. Translating gives CASSLGRGPGQPQHF. The full variable domain, rest sourced from reference TRBV11-3 and TRBJ1-5, is EAGVVQSPRYKIIEKKQPVAFWCNPISGHNTLYWYLQNLGQGPELLIRYENEEAVDDSQLPKDRFSAERLKGVDSTLKIQPAELGDSAVYLCASSLGRGPGQPQHFGDGTRLSIL.

CDR3 coding DNA: TGTGCCAGCAGCTTAACTACAGGGGGCTCCGGGGAGCTGTTTTTT. It specifies CASSLTTGGSGELFF. The chain has TRBV7-2 and TRBJ2-2; 9 bases match TRBD1. The CDR3 length is 15 residues. The germline V gene has CDR1 SGHTA and CDR2 FQGNSA. V dropped 2 bases and J dropped 6; count of bases not matched to a gene: 4.

The chain recombines TRBV7-2 with TRBJ1-2; 9 bases agree with TRBD1. V shed 6 bases and J 0 bases; nucleotides not matched to a gene: 17. There are 19 residues in the CDR3. Germline V gene lookup returns CDR1 SGHTA and CDR2 FQGNSA. DNA for the CDR3: TGTGCCAGCAGACCTCAAATTGGGACAGGGTTTGATACTAACTATGGCTACACCTTC. Its translation: CASRPQIGTGFDTNYGYTF.

The chain carries TRBV6-5 and TRBJ2-7, with D maybe TRBD2 (5 bases). CDR1 MNHEY and CDR2 SVGAGI come from the germline V gene. CDR3 size: 12 residues. Deletions cut 8 bases from V and 0 bases from J, with 8 bases between. CDR3 sequence reads: CASGRASYEQYF. CDR3 sequence (DNA): TGTGCCAGCGGGCGGGCCTCCTACGAGCAGTACTTC.

V gene TRBV19 combines with J gene TRBJ1-5, with 8 bases that match TRBD1. With V trimmed by 0 bases and J by 0 bases, 7 bases remained unmatched. Per germline, CDR1 LNHDA and CDR2 SQIVND (reference sequence). The CDR3 is 18 amino acids. The CDR3 protein is CASSIDGTGAYSNQPQHF. CDR3 nucleotides: TGTGCCAGTAGTATAGATGGGACAGGTGCCTATAGCAATCAGCCCCAGCATTTT.

This chain joins TRBV30 and TRBJ2-6, with TRBD1 as a possible D gene (6 bases). V was pared by 3 bases and J by 2 bases, with 11 bases between. From germline, CDR1 is GTSNPN and CDR2 SVGIG (reference sequence). This CDR3 is built from 15 residues. The CDR3 is CAWSGKGAGANVLTF. The CDR3 coding sequence is TGTGCCTGGAGCGGTAAGGGGGCTGGGGCCAACGTCCTGACTTTC.

The rearrangement uses TRBV19 and TRBJ2-7; TRBD2 aligns across 13 bases. The CDR3 runs 15 residues. J lost 3 bases, V lost 6 bases, and 5 bases had no gene match. Germline CDR1 reads LNHDA; CDR2 reads SQIVND (reference sequence). Here the CDR3 DNA reads TGTGCCAGTAGATGGACTAGCGGGGGTCTCTACGAGCAGTACTTC. This gives the protein CASRWTSGGLYEQYF.

The rearrangement joins TRBV9 to TRBJ2-2; D gene uncertain. CDR1 and CDR2 (germline): SGDLS, YYNGEE. The CDR3 has 14 amino acids. The germline V and J ends were trimmed by 2 bases and 7 bases, with 12 bases remaining between them. The CDR3 coding sequence is TGTGCCAGCAGCGTTGACACCGCCGGCGGGGAGCTGTTTTTT. Amino acids: CASSVDTAGGELFF.

V and J are TRBV6-5 and TRBJ1-6; D unresolved. With 5 bases removed from V and 13 bases from J, the gap between germline ends came to 21 bases. The germline gives CDR1 MNHEY, CDR2 SVGAGI. This CDR3 region has 15 residues. The CDR3 DNA reads as TGTGCCAGCAGTCCCTCCAGCGGGGTAATGGGGCCCCTCCACTTT. It is translated as CASSPSSGVMGPLHF.

This clone was recorded only once. This sequence joins TRBV4-1 and TRBJ1-3, with TRBD1 identical over 11 bases. V shed 2 bases, J shed 2 bases, and the junction held 8 bases outside the gene matches. The CDR3 is made up of 18 amino acids. Germline-derived CDR1 and CDR2 are MGHRA and YSYEKL. CDR3 sequence: CASSQQTRDRGAGNTIYF. CDR3 bases: TGCGCCAGCAGCCAACAGACACGGGACAGGGGGGCTGGAAACACCATATATTTT.

The chain uses TRBV5-1 and TRBJ2-7; D unresolved. The CDR3 length is 13 residues. Trimming cost V 2 bases and J 3 bases, with 9 bases left between them. Germline V CDR1 and CDR2: SGHRS, YFSETQ. The CDR3 bases are TGCGCCAGCAGCTTTAGTACTAACTACGAGCAGTACTTC. Translation: CASSFSTNYEQYF.

The chain joins TRBV5-1 to TRBJ2-3; maybe TRBD2 (6 bases). The ends were cut back, 2 bases at V and 3 bases at J, with 10 bases in the middle. Germline-derived CDR1 and CDR2 are SGHRS and YFSETQ. The CDR3 spans 14 residues. CDR3 loop: CASSLRTITDTQYF. DNA of the CDR3: TGCGCCAGCAGCTTAAGGACTATTACAGATACGCAGTATTTT.

The V call is TRBV30, the J call TRBJ1-6, with D perhaps matching TRBD1 (6 bases). The CDR3 loop spans 16 amino acids. CDR1 is GTSNPN, CDR2 SVGIG, per germline (reference sequence). Deletions cut 0 bases from V and 0 bases from J, with 9 bases between. This CDR3 reads CAWSVDRSSYNSPLHF. CDR3 coding DNA: TGTGCCTGGAGTGTCGACAGGAGCTCCTATAATTCACCCCTCCACTTT.